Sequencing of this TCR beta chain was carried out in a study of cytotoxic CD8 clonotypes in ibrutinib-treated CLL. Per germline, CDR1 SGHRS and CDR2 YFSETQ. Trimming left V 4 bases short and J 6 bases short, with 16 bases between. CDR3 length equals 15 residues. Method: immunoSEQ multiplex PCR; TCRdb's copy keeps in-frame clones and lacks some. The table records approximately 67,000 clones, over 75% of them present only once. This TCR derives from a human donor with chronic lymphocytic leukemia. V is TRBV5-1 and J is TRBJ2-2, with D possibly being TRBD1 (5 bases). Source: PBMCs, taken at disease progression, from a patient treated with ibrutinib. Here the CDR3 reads CASSPYRILAGELFF. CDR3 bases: TGCGCCAGCAGCCCTTACAGGATCCTCGCCGGGGAGCTGTTTTTT.